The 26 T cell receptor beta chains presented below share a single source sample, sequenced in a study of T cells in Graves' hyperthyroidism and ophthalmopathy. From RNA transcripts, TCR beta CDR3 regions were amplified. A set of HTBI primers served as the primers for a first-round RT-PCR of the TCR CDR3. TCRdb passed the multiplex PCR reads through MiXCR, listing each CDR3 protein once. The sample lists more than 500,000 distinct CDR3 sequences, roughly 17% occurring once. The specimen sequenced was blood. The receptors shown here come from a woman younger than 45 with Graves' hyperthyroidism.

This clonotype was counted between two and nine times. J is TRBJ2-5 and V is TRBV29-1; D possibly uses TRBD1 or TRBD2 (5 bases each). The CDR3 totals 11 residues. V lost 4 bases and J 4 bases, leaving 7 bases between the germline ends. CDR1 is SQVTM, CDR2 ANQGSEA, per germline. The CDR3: CSVGDGETQYF. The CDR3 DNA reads TGCAGCGTTGGGGACGGAGAGACCCAGTACTTC.

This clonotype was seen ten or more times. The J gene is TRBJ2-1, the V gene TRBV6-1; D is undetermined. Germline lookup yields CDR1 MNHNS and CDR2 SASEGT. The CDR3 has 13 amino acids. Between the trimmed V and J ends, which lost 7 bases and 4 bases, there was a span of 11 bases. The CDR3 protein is CASTKDTYNEQFF. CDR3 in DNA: TGTGCCAGCACCAAAGACACTTACAATGAGCAGTTCTTC.

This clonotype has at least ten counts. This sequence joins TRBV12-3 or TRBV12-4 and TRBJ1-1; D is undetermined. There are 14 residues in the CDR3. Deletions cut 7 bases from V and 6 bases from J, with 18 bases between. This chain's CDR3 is CASTPGLLAAEAFF. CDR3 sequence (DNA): TGTGCCAGCACCCCCGGCCTCTTAGCGGCTGAAGCTTTCTTT.

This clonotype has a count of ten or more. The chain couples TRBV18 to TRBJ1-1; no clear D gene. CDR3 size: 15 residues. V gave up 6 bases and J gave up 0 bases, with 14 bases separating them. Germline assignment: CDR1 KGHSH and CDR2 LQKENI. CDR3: CASSPRGAMNTEAFF. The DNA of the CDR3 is TGTGCCAGCTCCCCGAGAGGAGCAATGAACACTGAAGCTTTCTTT.

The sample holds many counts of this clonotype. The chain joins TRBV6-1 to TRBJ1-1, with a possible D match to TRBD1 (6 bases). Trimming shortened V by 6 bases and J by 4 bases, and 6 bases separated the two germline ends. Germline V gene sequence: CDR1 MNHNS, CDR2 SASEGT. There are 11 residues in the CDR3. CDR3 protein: CASSRGTEAFF. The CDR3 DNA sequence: TGTGCCAGCAGCAGGGGCACTGAAGCTTTCTTT.

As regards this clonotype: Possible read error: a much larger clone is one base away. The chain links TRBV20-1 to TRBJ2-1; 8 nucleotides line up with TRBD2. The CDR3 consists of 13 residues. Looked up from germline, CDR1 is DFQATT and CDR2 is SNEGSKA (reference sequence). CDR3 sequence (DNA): TGCAGTGCTCGGACTAGCTTCTACAATGAGCAGTCCTTC. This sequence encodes CSARTSFYNEQSF.

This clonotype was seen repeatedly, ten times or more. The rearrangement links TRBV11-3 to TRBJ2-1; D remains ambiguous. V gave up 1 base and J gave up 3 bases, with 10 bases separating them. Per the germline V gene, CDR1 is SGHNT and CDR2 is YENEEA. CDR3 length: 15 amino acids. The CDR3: CASSLAEFSYNEQFF. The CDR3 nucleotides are TGTGCCAGCAGCTTAGCCGAGTTTAGCTACAATGAGCAGTTCTTC.

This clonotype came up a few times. As DNA, the CDR3 is TGTGCCAGCAGCGTAGGGCCCGGGAACGCCTACGAGCAGTACTTC. It yields the protein CASSVGPGNAYEQYF. This chain connects TRBV9 to TRBJ2-7; a possible D gene is TRBD2 (5 bases). Germline V lookup: CDR1 SGDLS, CDR2 YYNGEE. Trimming cost V 0 bases and J 2 bases, with 12 bases left between them. The CDR3 is made up of 15 amino acids.

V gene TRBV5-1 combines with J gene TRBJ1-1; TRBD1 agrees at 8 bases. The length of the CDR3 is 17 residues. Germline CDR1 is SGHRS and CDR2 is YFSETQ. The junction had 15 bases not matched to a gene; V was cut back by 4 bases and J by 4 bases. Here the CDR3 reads CASSQSTGQGTITEAFF. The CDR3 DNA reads TGCGCCAGCAGCCAATCTACTGGACAGGGTACGATCACTGAAGCTTTCTTT. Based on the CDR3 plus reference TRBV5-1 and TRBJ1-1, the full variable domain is KAGVTQTPRYLIKTRGQQVTLSCSPISGHRSVSWYQQTPGQGLQFLFEYFSETQRNKGNFPGRFSGRQFSNSRSEMNVSTLELGDSALYLCASSQSTGQGTITEAFFGQGTRLTVV.

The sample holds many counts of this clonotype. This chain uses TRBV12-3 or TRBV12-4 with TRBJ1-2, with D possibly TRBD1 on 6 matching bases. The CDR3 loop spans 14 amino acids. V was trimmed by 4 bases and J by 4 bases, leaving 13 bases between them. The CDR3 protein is CASSYRTDRYGYTF. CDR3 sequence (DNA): TGTGCCAGCAGTTATCGGACAGACCGCTATGGCTACACCTTC.

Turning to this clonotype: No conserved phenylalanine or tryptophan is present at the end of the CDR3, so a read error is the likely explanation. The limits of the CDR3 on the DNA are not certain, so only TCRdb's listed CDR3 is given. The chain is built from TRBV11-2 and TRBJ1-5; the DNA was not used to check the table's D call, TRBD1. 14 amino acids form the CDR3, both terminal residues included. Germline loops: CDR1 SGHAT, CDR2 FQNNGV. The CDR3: CASSLEGDNQPEHL.

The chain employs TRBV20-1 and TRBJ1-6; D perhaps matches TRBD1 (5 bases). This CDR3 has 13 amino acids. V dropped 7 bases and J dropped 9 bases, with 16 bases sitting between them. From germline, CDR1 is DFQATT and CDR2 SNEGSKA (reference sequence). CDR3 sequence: CSGSVGTSSPLHF. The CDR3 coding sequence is TGCAGTGGTTCCGTTGGGACCTCTTCACCCCTCCACTTT.

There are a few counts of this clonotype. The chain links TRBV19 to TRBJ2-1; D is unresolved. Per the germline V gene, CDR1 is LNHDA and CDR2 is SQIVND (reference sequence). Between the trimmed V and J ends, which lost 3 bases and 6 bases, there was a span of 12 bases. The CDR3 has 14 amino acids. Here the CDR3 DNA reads TGTGCCAGTAGTATCGGATGGGTCGGCAATGAGCAGTTCTTC. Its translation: CASSIGWVGNEQFF. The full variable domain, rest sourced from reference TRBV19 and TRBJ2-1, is DGGITQSPKYLFRKEGQNVTLSCEQNLNHDAMYWYRQDPGQGLRLIYYSQIVNDFQKGDIAEGYSVSREKKESFPLTVTSAQKNPTAFYLCASSIGWVGNEQFFGPGTRLTVL.

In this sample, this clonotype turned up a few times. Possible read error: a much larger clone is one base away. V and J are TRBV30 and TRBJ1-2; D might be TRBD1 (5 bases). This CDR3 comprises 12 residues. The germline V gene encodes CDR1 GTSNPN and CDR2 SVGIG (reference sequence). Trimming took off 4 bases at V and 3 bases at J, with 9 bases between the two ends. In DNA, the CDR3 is TGTGCCTGGAATGACAGATACTATGGCTACACCTTC. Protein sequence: CAWNDRYYGYTF.

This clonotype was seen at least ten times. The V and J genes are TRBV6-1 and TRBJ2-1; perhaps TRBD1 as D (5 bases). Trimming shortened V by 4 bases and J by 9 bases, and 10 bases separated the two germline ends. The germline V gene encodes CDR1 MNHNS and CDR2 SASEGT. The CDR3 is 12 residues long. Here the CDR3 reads CASSVPRGEQFF. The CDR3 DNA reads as TGTGCCAGCAGTGTCCCTAGGGGTGAGCAGTTCTTC.

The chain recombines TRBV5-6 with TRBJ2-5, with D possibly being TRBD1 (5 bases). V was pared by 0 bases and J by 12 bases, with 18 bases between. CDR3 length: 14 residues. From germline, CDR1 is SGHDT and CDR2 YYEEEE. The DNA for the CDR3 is TGTGCCAGCAGCTTGGGCCAGGGTCGATTCCCGAAGTACTTC. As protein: CASSLGQGRFPKYF. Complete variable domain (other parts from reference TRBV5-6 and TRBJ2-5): DAGVTQSPTHLIKTRGQQVTLRCSPKSGHDTVSWYQQALGQGPQFIFQYYEEEERQRGNFPDRFSGHQFPNYSSELNVNALLLGDSALYLCASSLGQGRFPKYFGPGTRLLVL.

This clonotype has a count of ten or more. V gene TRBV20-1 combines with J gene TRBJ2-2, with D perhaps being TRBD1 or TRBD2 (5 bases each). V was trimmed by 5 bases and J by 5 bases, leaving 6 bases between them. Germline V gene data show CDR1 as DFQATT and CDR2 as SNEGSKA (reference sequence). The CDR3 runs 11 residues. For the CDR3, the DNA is TGCAGTGCTGAGGGGACCGGGGAGCTGTTTTTT. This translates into CSAEGTGELFF.

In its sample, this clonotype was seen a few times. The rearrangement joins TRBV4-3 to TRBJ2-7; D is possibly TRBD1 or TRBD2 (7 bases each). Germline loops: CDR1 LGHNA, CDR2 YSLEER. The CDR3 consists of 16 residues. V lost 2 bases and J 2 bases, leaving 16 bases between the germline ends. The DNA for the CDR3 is TGCGCCAGCAGCCAATTATCAGGGGGGGACCCCTACGAGCAGTACTTC. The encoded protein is CASSQLSGGDPYEQYF.

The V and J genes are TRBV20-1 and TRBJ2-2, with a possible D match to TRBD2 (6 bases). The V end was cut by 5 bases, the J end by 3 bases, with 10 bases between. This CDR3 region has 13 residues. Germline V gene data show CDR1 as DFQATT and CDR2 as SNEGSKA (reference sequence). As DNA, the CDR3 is TGCAGTGCTTGGAGGGCCGACACCGGGGAGCTGTTTTTT. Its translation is CSAWRADTGELFF.

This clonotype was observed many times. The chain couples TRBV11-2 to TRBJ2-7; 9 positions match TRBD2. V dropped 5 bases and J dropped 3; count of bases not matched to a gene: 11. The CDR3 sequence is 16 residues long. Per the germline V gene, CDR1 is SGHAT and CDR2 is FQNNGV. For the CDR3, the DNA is TGTGCCAGCAGCCCTCTAGCGGGGAAGAGGGGCTACGAGCAGTACTTC. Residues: CASSPLAGKRGYEQYF.

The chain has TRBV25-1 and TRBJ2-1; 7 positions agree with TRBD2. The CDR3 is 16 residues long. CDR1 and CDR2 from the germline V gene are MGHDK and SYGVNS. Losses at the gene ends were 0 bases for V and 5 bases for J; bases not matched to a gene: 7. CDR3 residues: CASSEYLGGPNNEQFF. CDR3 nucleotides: TGTGCCAGCAGTGAATATTTGGGAGGGCCTAACAATGAGCAGTTCTTC.

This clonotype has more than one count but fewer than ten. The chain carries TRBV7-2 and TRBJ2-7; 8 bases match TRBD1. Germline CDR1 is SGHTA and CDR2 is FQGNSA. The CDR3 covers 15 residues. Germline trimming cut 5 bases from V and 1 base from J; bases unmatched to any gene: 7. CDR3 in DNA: TGTGCCAGCAGCGGGCGGGACAGGTTATCCTACGAGCAGTACTTC. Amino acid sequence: CASSGRDRLSYEQYF.

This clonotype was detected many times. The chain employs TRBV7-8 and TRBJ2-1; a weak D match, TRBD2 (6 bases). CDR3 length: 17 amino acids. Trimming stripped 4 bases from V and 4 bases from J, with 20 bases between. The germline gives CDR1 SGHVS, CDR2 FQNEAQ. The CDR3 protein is CASSSGRRGARYNEQFF. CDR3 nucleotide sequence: TGTGCCAGCAGCTCGGGTCGGAGGGGCGCAAGGTACAATGAGCAGTTCTTC.

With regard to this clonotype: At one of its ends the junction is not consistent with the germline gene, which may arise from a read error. Here the CDR3 reads CASSHLAAWDF. The CDR3 nucleotides are TGTGCCAGCAGTCACCTAGCTGCGTGGGACTTC. The V gene is TRBV28, the J gene TRBJ2-4; D perhaps matches TRBD2 (5 bases). Germline V gene lookup returns CDR1 MDHEN and CDR2 SYDVKM. The CDR3 is made up of 11 amino acids.

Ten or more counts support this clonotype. The CDR3 region is CASSPRGLTNTGELFF. Here the CDR3 DNA reads TGTGCCTCCTCCCCGAGAGGGCTGACGAACACCGGGGAGCTGTTTTTT. This rearrangement joins TRBV11-3 to TRBJ2-2; perhaps TRBD2 as D (5 bases). V was shortened by 11 bases and J by 0 bases, with 19 bases between the two germline ends. This CDR3 has 16 amino acids. The germline CDR1 and CDR2 sequences are SGHNT and YENEEA. Combining the CDR3 with reference TRBV11-3 and TRBJ2-2 gives the whole variable domain EAGVVQSPRYKIIEKKQPVAFWCNPISGHNTLYWYLQNLGQGPELLIRYENEEAVDDSQLPKDRFSAERLKGVDSTLKIQPAELGDSAVYLCASSPRGLTNTGELFFGEGSRLTVL.

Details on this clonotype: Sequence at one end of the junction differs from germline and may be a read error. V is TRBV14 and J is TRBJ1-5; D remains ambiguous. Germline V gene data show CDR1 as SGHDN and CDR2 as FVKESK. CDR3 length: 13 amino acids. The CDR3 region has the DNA TGTGCCAGCAGCCAAGGAATCATGGAACCCCGGCATTTT. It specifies CASSQGIMEPRHF.